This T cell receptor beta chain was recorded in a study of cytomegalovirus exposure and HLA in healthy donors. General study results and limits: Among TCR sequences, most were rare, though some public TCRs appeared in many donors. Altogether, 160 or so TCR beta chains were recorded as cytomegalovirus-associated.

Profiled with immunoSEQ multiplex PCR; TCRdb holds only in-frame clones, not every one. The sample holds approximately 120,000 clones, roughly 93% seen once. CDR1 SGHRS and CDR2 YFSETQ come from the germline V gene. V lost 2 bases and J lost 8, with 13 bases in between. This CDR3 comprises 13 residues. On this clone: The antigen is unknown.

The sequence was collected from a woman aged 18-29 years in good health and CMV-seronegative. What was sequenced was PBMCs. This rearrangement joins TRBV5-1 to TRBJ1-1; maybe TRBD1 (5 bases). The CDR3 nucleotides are TGCGCCAGCAGCTTCGCACAGGAGACCGAAGCTTTCTTT. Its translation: CASSFAQETEAFF.